The 9 T cell receptor beta chains in this list originate from one sample, sequenced in a study of T cell repertoires in cytomegalovirus infection. Each CDR3 protein gets one entry after TCRdb re-called the reads with MiXCR. The sample yields about 360,000 distinct CDR3 sequences, roughly 20% seen once. The sequencing sample was made of PBMCs. These TCRs come from a human donor in good health (CMV status not recorded). Some clones in this sample may be carry-over from other donors' samples.

In its sample, this clonotype was seen many times. The rearrangement joins TRBV7-2 to TRBJ2-3; TRBD2 agrees at 12 bases. Germline assignment: CDR1 SGHTA and CDR2 FQGNSA. V lost 3 bases and J lost 6; bases outside the gene matches: 4. CDR3 length: 15 amino acids. CDR3 coding DNA: TGTGCCAGCAGCTTGACTAGCGGGAGTATCGATACGCAGTATTTT. Protein sequence: CASSLTSGSIDTQYF. Drawing the rest from reference TRBV7-2 and TRBJ2-3, the complete variable domain is GAGVSQSPSNKVTEKGKDVELRCDPISGHTALYWYRQSLGQGLEFLIYFQGNSAPDKSGLPSDRFSAERTGGSVSTLTIQRTQQEDSAVYLCASSLTSGSIDTQYFGPGTRLTVL.

In its sample, this clonotype was seen a few times. V and J are TRBV7-6 and TRBJ2-3; weak D call: TRBD1 (5 bases). Per germline, CDR1 SGHVS and CDR2 FNYEAQ. This CDR3 is built from 14 residues. With 1 base removed from V and 5 bases from J, the gap between germline ends came to 10 bases. The CDR3: CASSLVGALDTQYF. The CDR3 coding sequence is TGTGCCAGCAGCTTAGTAGGGGCACTAGATACGCAGTATTTT. The full variable domain, with the rest looked up from reference TRBV7-6 and TRBJ2-3, is GAGVSQSPRYKVTKRGQDVALRCDPISGHVSLYWYRQALGQGPEFLTYFNYEAQQDKSGLPNDRFSAERPEGSISTLTIQRTEQRDSAMYRCASSLVGALDTQYFGPGTRLTVL.

This clonotype turned up a few times. The rearrangement links TRBV30 to TRBJ2-2; D is possibly TRBD2 (6 bases). The CDR3 is made up of 14 amino acids. Trimming cost V 5 bases and J 6 bases, with 16 bases left between them. Germline V gene lookup returns CDR1 GTSNPN and CDR2 SVGIG (reference sequence). The CDR3 bases are TGTGCCTGGGAGTTTGCCGGAGGGCCCGGGGAGCTGTTTTTT. It translates to CAWEFAGGPGELFF.

The chain links TRBV7-9 to TRBJ2-3; perhaps TRBD2 as D (5 bases). Trimming took off 1 base at V and 5 bases at J, with 13 bases between the two ends. Germline V CDR1 and CDR2: SEHNR, FQNEAQ (reference sequence). This CDR3 spans 15 amino acids. The CDR3 region is CASSLVPAAEDTQYF. CDR3 bases: TGTGCCAGCAGCTTAGTACCAGCAGCGGAAGATACGCAGTATTTT.

This chain connects TRBV6-2 or TRBV6-3 to TRBJ2-5; 10 bases match TRBD2. This CDR3 is built from 14 residues. Unmatched junction bases numbered 5, after V lost 5 bases and J lost 5 bases. CDR1 and CDR2 (germline): MNHEY, SVGEGT. CDR3 residues: CASSASGSKETQYF. The DNA for the CDR3 is TGTGCCAGCAGTGCTAGCGGGAGTAAGGAGACCCAGTACTTC.

The J gene is TRBJ2-1, the V gene TRBV7-2; 14 nucleotides align to TRBD2. Germline V gene data show CDR1 as SGHTA and CDR2 as FQGNSA. The CDR3 runs to 18 residues. The J segment lost 8 bases and the V segment lost 4 bases, leaving 13 bases of the junction unmatched. CDR3 in DNA: TGTGCCAGCAGCTCCAGCGGCGGGACTAGCGGGAGTATGTATGAGCAGTTCTTC. Encoded protein: CASSSSGGTSGSMYEQFF.

V is TRBV7-9 and J is TRBJ2-3; D ambiguous. The CDR3 has 11 residues. Deletions cut 5 bases from V and 10 bases from J, with 10 bases between. Germline V gives CDR1 SEHNR, CDR2 FQNEAQ (reference sequence). The CDR3 loop reads CASSERRAQYF. CDR3 in DNA: TGTGCCAGCAGCGAACGACGGGCGCAGTATTTT.

This clonotype has a count of ten or more. V and J are TRBV2 and TRBJ2-3, with TRBD1 matching over 7 bases. V lost 9 bases and J lost 4; bases outside the gene matches: 10. The CDR3 length is 14 residues. Germline values: CDR1 SNHLY, CDR2 FYNNEI. The CDR3 here is CARGRQGSADTQYF. The CDR3 DNA reads as TGTGCCAGGGGTCGACAGGGATCGGCAGATACGCAGTATTTT.

A few counts support this clonotype. The chain recombines TRBV6-5 with TRBJ2-5; the D call may be TRBD1 or TRBD2 (5 bases each). Germline CDR1 MNHEY, CDR2 SVGAGI. This CDR3 region has 13 residues. The V end was cut by 4 bases, the J end by 3 bases, with 9 bases between. The chain's CDR3 is CASSWDGKETQYF. CDR3 DNA sequence: TGTGCCAGCAGTTGGGACGGAAAAGAGACCCAGTACTTC.